A single sample is the source of the 14 T cell receptor beta chains below, sequenced in a study of T cell changes during pregnancy in multiple sclerosis (dated by TCRdb to the late 2010s). Receptors were amplified or captured by the immunoSEQ multiplex PCR assay. Drawn from immuneACCESS, this table holds only the in-frame rearrangements with V and J called that TCRdb kept. Clones are partly lost; checked studies trace under half to an unresolved V gene and leave the rest unexplained. Recorded for this sample are tens of thousands of clones; around 94% of them occurred a single time. Clones ranked in the top ten supply less than 0.85% of the sample. The source material was CD4+ T cells from peripheral blood mononuclear cells, sampled in the third trimester of pregnancy. The receptors stem from a female donor with multiple sclerosis, enrolled in a pregnancy study.

The chain recombines TRBV5-1 with TRBJ2-7, with 7 bases lining up with TRBD1. With V trimmed by 2 bases and J by 2 bases, 7 bases remained unmatched. The CDR3 totals 15 residues. Germline V gives CDR1 SGHRS, CDR2 YFSETQ. This CDR3 reads CASSFLGDSTYEQYF. In nucleotides, the CDR3 is TGCGCCAGCAGCTTCCTAGGGGACAGTACCTACGAGCAGTACTTC.

The chain carries TRBV5-1 and TRBJ1-1; 7 bases match TRBD1. The germline V gene has CDR1 SGHRS and CDR2 YFSETQ. The CDR3 is made up of 15 amino acids. V lost 4 bases and J lost 1; bases outside the gene matches: 7. The CDR3 DNA reads as TGCGCCAGCAGCACCCGACAGGGCCCGAACACTGAAGCTTTCTTT. As protein: CASSTRQGPNTEAFF.

Turning to this clone: This CDR3 is also generated by other DNA sequences in the sample. The chain uses TRBV5-1 and TRBJ2-5; 8 positions match TRBD2. The CDR3 loop spans 14 amino acids. Unmatched junction bases numbered 1, after V lost 2 bases and J lost 1 base. The germline gives CDR1 SGHRS, CDR2 YFSETQ. The CDR3 nucleotides read TGCGCCAGCAGCTTAGCGGGGGCCCAAGAGACCCAGTACTTC. Translated: CASSLAGAQETQYF.

The chain is built from TRBV19 and TRBJ2-2; 7 bases are a match to TRBD2. This CDR3 contains 16 residues. Trimming at V came to 1 base and at J to 6 bases, leaving 8 bases not matched to a gene. Germline CDR1 reads LNHDA; CDR2 reads SQIVND (reference sequence). CDR3 nucleotides: TGTGCCAGTAGTATAGTCGGACTAGTCACCCCCGGGGAGCTGTTTTTT. It translates to CASSIVGLVTPGELFF.

This rearrangement joins TRBV4-3 to TRBJ1-4; D is uncertain. Trimming stripped 1 base from V and 2 bases from J, with 8 bases between. From germline, CDR1 is LGHNA and CDR2 YSLEER. The length of the CDR3 is 15 residues. CDR3 protein: CASSQVQWTNEKLFF. CDR3 DNA sequence: TGCGCCAGCAGCCAAGTTCAGTGGACTAATGAAAAACTGTTTTTT.

The DNA of the CDR3 is TGTGCCAGCAGCCAAGATGGCGCTAGCCGCATTCAGTACTTC. Translated: CASSQDGASRIQYF. The chain recombines TRBV4-2 with TRBJ2-4; a possible D gene is TRBD2 (5 bases). Germline CDR1 LGHNA, CDR2 YNFKEQ. There are 14 residues in the CDR3. V was cut by 0 bases and J by 9 bases, with 12 bases left in between.

V and J are TRBV5-1 and TRBJ2-7; tentatively, D is TRBD1 (5 bases). The V and J ends lost 0 bases and 0 bases respectively, with 10 bases between them. Germline CDR1 reads SGHRS; CDR2 reads YFSETQ. The CDR3 spans 15 residues. This CDR3 is CASSLAGISSYEQYF. The CDR3 nucleotides read TGCGCCAGCAGCTTGGCAGGGATTAGCTCCTACGAGCAGTACTTC.

Sample share makes this clone medium-sized. J is TRBJ2-2 and V is TRBV11-1, with TRBD1 as a possible D gene (6 bases). Trimming removed 4 bases at V and 6 bases at J, with 9 bases between. The germline V gene has CDR1 SGHAT and CDR2 FQDESV (reference sequence). The CDR3 totals 13 residues. CDR3 DNA: TGTGCCAGCAGCTCGCGGACAGCCGGGGAGCTGTTTTTT. Translated, it gives CASSSRTAGELFF.

This rearrangement joins TRBV11-1 to TRBJ2-1; 7 bases match TRBD2. Per germline, CDR1 SGHAT and CDR2 FQDESV (reference sequence). The CDR3 is 13 residues long. V dropped 5 bases and J dropped 9; count of bases not matched to a gene: 7. The CDR3 bases are TGTGCCAGCAGCCCCCGGGTAGCGGGTGAGCAGTTCTTC. Its protein is CASSPRVAGEQFF.

The chain couples TRBV28 to TRBJ2-3, with D possibly TRBD2 on 5 matching bases. The CDR3 covers 14 residues. From germline, CDR1 is MDHEN and CDR2 SYDVKM. The V end was cut by 4 bases, the J end by 8 bases, with 16 bases between. The CDR3 DNA reads TGTGCCAGCAGTTCTTTGGATCCACGGGGTACGCAGTATTTT. It translates to CASSSLDPRGTQYF.

The chain couples TRBV30 to TRBJ1-5, with 10 bases matching TRBD1. The CDR3 sequence is 14 residues long. The germline V gene encodes CDR1 GTSNPN and CDR2 SVGIG (reference sequence). V shed 3 bases and J 3 bases; nucleotides not matched to a gene: 2. The DNA of the CDR3 is TGTGCCTGGAGGGACAGGGGGTACAATCAGCCCCAGCATTTT. Translation gives CAWRDRGYNQPQHF.

The chain couples TRBV6-4 to TRBJ2-3, with 8 bases aligning to TRBD2. Per germline, CDR1 MRHNA and CDR2 SNTAGT. The CDR3 covers 17 residues. V shed 2 bases, J shed 3 bases, and the junction held 10 bases outside the gene matches. In DNA, the CDR3 is TGTGCCAGCAGTGACGCAAAGCAGCGGGAGCTGACAGATACGCAGTATTTT. This codes for CASSDAKQRELTDTQYF.

The rearrangement links TRBV7-2 to TRBJ2-1, with TRBD2 identical over 11 bases. Germline CDR1 is SGHTA and CDR2 is FQGNSA. This CDR3 spans 15 amino acids. J gave up 7 bases and V 2 bases, and 4 bases lay outside the gene matches. CDR3 in DNA: TGTGCCAGCAGCTTACCCATAGCGGGAGGGAATGAGCAGTTCTTC. Translation: CASSLPIAGGNEQFF.

The V gene is TRBV28, the J gene TRBJ1-3; D gene unclear. The germline CDR1 and CDR2 sequences are MDHEN and SYDVKM. Trimming took off 5 bases at V and 0 bases at J, with 14 bases between the two ends. The CDR3 is 16 amino acids. The CDR3 nucleotides are TGTGCCAGCAGTCCTACTGAATCTCGCTCTGGAAACACCATATATTTT. Its translation: CASSPTESRSGNTIYF.